A single TCR beta chain is shown here with its context. The data were taken from a study of T cell responses to AZD1222 COVID-19 vaccine. Sequenced by immunoSEQ multiplex PCR; TCRdb stores in-frame clones only, minus some. The data hold 100,000 to 150,000 clones, with approximately 87% observed a single time. V dropped 4 bases and J dropped 9 bases, with 21 bases sitting between them. Germline CDR1 and CDR2: SGHVS and FQNEAQ. This CDR3 contains 15 residues. This rearrangement joins TRBV7-8 to TRBJ2-5; perhaps TRBD2 as D (5 bases). This sequence was found in an adult in good health. The material sequenced was peripheral blood, taken on day 0 of AZD1222 vaccination. CDR3 bases: TGTGCCAGCAGCTCAGAGATTAGCCGGGAAAGGGCCCAGTACTTC. The encoded protein is CASSSEISRERAQYF. Together with reference TRBV7-8 and TRBJ2-5, the CDR3 gives the full variable domain: GAGVSQSPRYKVAKRGQDVALRCDPISGHVSLFWYQQALGQGPEFLTYFQNEAQLDKSGLPSDRFFAERPEGSVSTLKIQRTQQEDSAVYLCASSSEISRERAQYFGPGTRLLVL.